A selection of T cell receptor beta chains follows, all from one sample in a study of cytomegalovirus exposure and HLA in healthy donors. The method was immunoSEQ multiplex PCR; TCRdb's version includes in-frame clones alone and lacks a portion of them. The top ten clones hold approximately 5.5% of a sample with about 150,000 clones, more than 65% of them seen once. Sequenced input: PBMCs. Receptor source: a man aged 25-45 years in good health and CMV-seropositive. Both conserved end residues are part of each CDR3. The order of the fields is clone size, J gene, D gene, V gene, CDR3 protein, CDR3 DNA. The D gene is left open where the match is weak. Not all rows give a size; the values are once, few, many and, for expanded clones, a class.

abundance: once
j_gene: TRBJ1-2
d_gene: TRBD1
v_gene: TRBV9
CDR3aa: CASSVAGGNGYTF
CDR3nt: TGTGCCAGCAGCGTAGCAGGGGGCAATGGCTACACCTTC

abundance: -
j_gene: TRBJ1-3
d_gene: TRBD1
v_gene: TRBV23-1
CDR3aa: CASSQSGQGARDGNTIYF
CDR3nt: TGCGCCAGCAGTCAGTCGGGACAGGGGGCTAGGGATGGAAACACCATATATTTT

abundance: -
j_gene: TRBJ1-4
d_gene: -
v_gene: TRBV2
CDR3aa: CASSEERVFNEKLFF
CDR3nt: TGTGCCAGCAGTGAAGAGCGGGTTTTTAATGAAAAACTGTTTTTT

abundance: -
j_gene: TRBJ2-7
d_gene: -
v_gene: TRBV6-5
CDR3aa: CASSYSRFDSYYEQYF
CDR3nt: TGTGCCAGCAGTTACTCGAGGTTCGACAGTTACTACGAGCAGTACTTC

abundance: -
j_gene: TRBJ1-5
d_gene: -
v_gene: TRBV19
CDR3aa: CASSSDRTDNQPQHF
CDR3nt: TGTGCCAGTAGTTCCGATCGGACAGATAATCAGCCCCAGCATTTT

abundance: once
j_gene: TRBJ2-2
d_gene: TRBD1
v_gene: TRBV19
CDR3aa: CASSRGQGVGGELFF
CDR3nt: TGTGCCAGTAGTCGAGGACAGGGGGTAGGCGGGGAGCTGTTTTTT

abundance: -
j_gene: TRBJ1-2
d_gene: TRBD1
v_gene: TRBV27
CDR3aa: CASSTGTGVATGYGYTF
CDR3nt: TGTGCCAGCAGCACCGGGACAGGGGTCGCTACCGGCTATGGCTACACCTTC

abundance: -
j_gene: TRBJ1-2
d_gene: -
v_gene: TRBV6-5
CDR3aa: CASSYSGNGHGYGYTF
CDR3nt: TGTGCCAGCAGTTACTCCGGGAACGGTCATGGATATGGCTACACCTTC

abundance: -
j_gene: TRBJ2-2
d_gene: TRBD1
v_gene: TRBV9
CDR3aa: CASRRTGANTGELFF
CDR3nt: TGTGCCAGCAGGAGGACAGGAGCTAACACCGGGGAGCTGTTTTTT

abundance: once
j_gene: TRBJ1-1
d_gene: TRBD1
v_gene: TRBV10-2
CDR3aa: CASSEPDRAGTEAFF
CDR3nt: TGCGCCAGCAGTGAGCCCGACAGGGCAGGCACTGAAGCTTTCTTT